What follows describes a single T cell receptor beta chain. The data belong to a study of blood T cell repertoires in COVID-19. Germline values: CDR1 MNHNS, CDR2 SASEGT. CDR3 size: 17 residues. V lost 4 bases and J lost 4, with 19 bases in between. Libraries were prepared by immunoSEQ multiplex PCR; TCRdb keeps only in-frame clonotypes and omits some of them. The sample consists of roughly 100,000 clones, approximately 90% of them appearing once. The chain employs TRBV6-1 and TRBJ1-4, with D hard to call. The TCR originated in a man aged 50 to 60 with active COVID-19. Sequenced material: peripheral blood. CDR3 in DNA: TGTGCCAGCAGTGCCTCCCCGATGGGAGGGCTTAATGAAAAACTGTTTTTT. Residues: CASSASPMGGLNEKLFF.